This is a list of T cell receptor beta chains from one sample in a study of blood T cell repertoires in COVID-19. Sequencing was performed with immunoSEQ multiplex PCR; in TCRdb, only in-frame clones are kept and a portion is missing. The sample lists about 210,000 clones; about 90% were seen once. The sequencing sample was made of peripheral blood. Every receptor here comes from a man aged 25 to 45 with acute or convalescent COVID-19. Both conserved end residues are part of each CDR3. Each record gives: J gene, clone size, V gene, D gene, CDR3 DNA, CDR3 protein. D genes are given only for firm matches. Rows may omit the clone size; those that give it use once, few, many or a size class.

TRBJ2-1 few TRBV7-8 TRBD1 TGTGCCAGCCGACTCCGGAGGAGACAGGGTTACAATGAGCAGTTCTTC CASRLRRRQGYNEQFF
TRBJ1-2 - TRBV19 TRBD1 TGTGCCAGTAGAACCGGACAGGGTTCGTATGGCTACACCTTC CASRTGQGSYGYTF
TRBJ2-7 - TRBV5-1 - TGCGCCAGCAGCCCGGAAGGACTAATTGTATCCTACGAGCAGTACTTC CASSPEGLIVSYEQYF
TRBJ1-1 - TRBV12-3/TRBV12-4 - TGTGCCAGCAGCCTCCGGGGGTTCCGTGAAGCTTTCTTT CASSLRGFREAFF
TRBJ2-7 - TRBV10-2 TRBD1 TGCGCCAGCAGGACCGGACAGGGAGGATCCTACGAGCAGTACTTC CASRTGQGGSYEQYF
TRBJ1-3 - TRBV30 - TGTGCCTGGAGTTTCGGCCGGCAGGGAGGAAACACCATATATTTT CAWSFGRQGGNTIYF
TRBJ1-1 - TRBV6-5 - TGTGCCAGCAGTTACTCGACCCACCTACTCGGGGCTTTCTTT CASSYSTHLLGAFF
TRBJ1-1 - TRBV20-1 - TGCAGTGCCCAGCGGGCCACTGAAGCTTTCTTT CSAQRATEAFF
TRBJ1-2 - TRBV18 - TGTGCCAGCTCACCTATAAAACAGGGTGACTACACCTTC CASSPIKQGDYTF
TRBJ2-5 - TRBV3-1/TRBV3-2 TRBD2 TGTGCCAGCAGCCATGACGGAGCGGGGGCCGCGGGGGAGACCCAGTACTTC CASSHDGAGAAGETQYF
TRBJ1-2 - TRBV20-1 TRBD1 TGCAGTGCTAGTACACAGGGGGCGAATTTAGGCTATGGCTACACCTTC CSASTQGANLGYGYTF
TRBJ2-2 once TRBV4-2 - TGTGCCAGCAGCCAAGGAACAGGGACGGTCACCGGGGAGCTGTTTTTT CASSQGTGTVTGELFF
TRBJ2-3 - TRBV27 - TGTGCCACCAAACCGAGTGGACTTGCTCGCACAGATACGCAGTATTTT CATKPSGLARTDTQYF
TRBJ1-4 - TRBV19 - TGTGCCAGTAGTATGAGGGCGCGGGACGAAAAACTGTTTTTT CASSMRARDEKLFF
TRBJ2-6 - TRBV12-5 - TGTGCTAGTGGTTTGTTTCCCGGGGGAGCCACCATCCTGACTTTC CASGLFPGGATILTF
TRBJ2-3 - TRBV3-1/TRBV3-2 - TGTGCCAGCAGCTCAACAGGGAGCACAGATACGCAGTATTTT CASSSTGSTDTQYF
TRBJ2-2 - TRBV11-2 - TGTGCCAGCAGGGGACTCCGGAATTTCACCGGGGAGCTGTTTTTT CASRGLRNFTGELFF
TRBJ1-5 - TRBV6-5 - TGTGCCAGCAGCAAACAGGTTAACCAGCCCCAGCATTTT CASSKQVNQPQHF
TRBJ2-2 - TRBV5-1 TRBD1 TGCGCCAGCAGCCCGACAGGGGGGACGGCCGGGGAGCTGTTTTTT CASSPTGGTAGELFF
TRBJ2-1 - TRBV4-2 TRBD1 TGTGCCAGCAGCCAGACAGGGACCTACAATGAGCAGTTCTTC CASSQTGTYNEQFF
TRBJ1-4 few TRBV4-1 TRBD1 TGCGCCAGCAGACGAGGACAGGGGGCGTATGCCTTTGATGAAAAACTGTTTTTT CASRRGQGAYAFDEKLFF
TRBJ2-7 - TRBV21-1 - TGTGCCCCGGGGAATTTCGCCTACGAGCAGTACTTC CAPGNFAYEQYF
TRBJ2-2 - TRBV9 TRBD1 TGTGCCAGCAGCGTAGCCCCGGACAGGGGGCCTACCGGGGAGCTGTTTTTT CASSVAPDRGPTGELFF
TRBJ2-1 - TRBV18 TRBD2 TGTGCCAGCTCACCGGGACTAGCGGGATGGGGTGAGCAGTTCTTC CASSPGLAGWGEQFF
TRBJ2-7 - TRBV11-3 TRBD2 TGTGCCAGCAGTCAGGCCCTAGCGGGAGGCGAGCAGTACTTC CASSQALAGGEQYF
TRBJ2-1 - TRBV3-1/TRBV3-2 - TGTGCCAGCAGCAGGACTAATGAGCAGTTCTTC CASSRTNEQFF
TRBJ1-2 - TRBV7-7 - TGTGCTAGCAGCCCCCTGGACAGAGCTAACTATGGCTACACCTTC CASSPLDRANYGYTF
TRBJ1-2 - TRBV7-9 - TGTGCCAGCAGCAGACAGGATTTCGGTGGCTACACCTTC CASSRQDFGGYTF
TRBJ2-1 - TRBV11-3 - TGTGCCAGCAGCTTAAGGCCGGACAGTTACAATGAGCAGTTCTTC CASSLRPDSYNEQFF
TRBJ1-6 - TRBV3-1/TRBV3-2 - TGTGCCAGCAGCCAAGAGCGATCACCCCTCCACTTT CASSQERSPLHF
TRBJ1-2 - TRBV30 TRBD1 TGTGCCTGGGCCGGGACAGGGGGGACGCGGGGCTACACCTTC CAWAGTGGTRGYTF
TRBJ2-1 - TRBV2 - TGTGCCAGCAGTGAACATGCGGGGGAGCAGTTCTTC CASSEHAGEQFF
TRBJ1-1 - TRBV6-5 TRBD1 TGTGCCAGCACGGACAGGGGGCAGTTGGGGACTGAAGCTTTCTTT CASTDRGQLGTEAFF
TRBJ2-7 - TRBV18 TRBD1 TGTGCCAGCTCCCAGGGGGCTGACCGCGAGCAGTACTTC CASSQGADREQYF
TRBJ1-4 - TRBV5-6 - TGTGCCAGCAGCTGGAAAGAGGCAACTAATGAAAAACTGTTTTTT CASSWKEATNEKLFF
TRBJ2-7 once TRBV3-1/TRBV3-2 - TGTGCCAGCAGGGGGGACTCCTCCTACGAGCAGTACTTC CASRGDSSYEQYF
TRBJ1-4 - TRBV7-6 TRBD1 TGTGCCAGCAGCTTAGAAGGTTTCCGGGACAGAGATAATGAAAAACTGTTTTTT CASSLEGFRDRDNEKLFF
TRBJ2-7 - TRBV3-1/TRBV3-2 - TGTGCCAGCAGCCTAGCCGTGACTTCGATCTCCTACGAGCAGTACTTC CASSLAVTSISYEQYF
TRBJ2-5 - TRBV29-1 - TGCAGCGCAACGACCATGGAGGAGACCCAGTACTTC CSATTMEETQYF
TRBJ1-2 - TRBV5-1 TRBD1 TGCGCCAGCAGCTTGGCCGAAGGACAGGGTCGGAGTGGCTACACCTTC CASSLAEGQGRSGYTF
TRBJ2-5 - TRBV30 TRBD2 TGTGCCTGGGGAACTAGCGGTGCATATCAGTACTTC CAWGTSGAYQYF
TRBJ1-2 - TRBV18 - TGTGCCAGCTCACCACCGTCCCAGGGCGCCTATGGCTACACCTTC CASSPPSQGAYGYTF
TRBJ1-2 - TRBV24-1 TRBD1 TGTGCCACCAGTGATTCGAAATTAACAGGGGGCGCCGGCTATGGCTACACCTTC CATSDSKLTGGAGYGYTF
TRBJ1-2 - TRBV28 - TGTGCCAGCAGTTTAATAGGGGAAGGCTCTGGCTACACCTTC CASSLIGEGSGYTF
TRBJ2-3 - TRBV28 TRBD2 TGTGCCAGCAGTTTAGTAATAGCGGGAGGCACAGATACGCAGTATTTT CASSLVIAGGTDTQYF
TRBJ1-2 - TRBV7-9 - TGTGCCAGCAGCTCGGTCGGGGTCGGCTATGGCTACACCTTC CASSSVGVGYGYTF
TRBJ2-5 - TRBV24-1 - TGTGCCACCAGTGATCCACGGAGGGCCTTGGAGACCCAGTACTTC CATSDPRRALETQYF
TRBJ1-1 - TRBV6-5 - TGTGCCAGCAGTCCACCCTACCCCACGGAAGCTTTCTTT CASSPPYPTEAFF
TRBJ1-4 - TRBV9 - TGTGCCAGCAGCGCTCTTGCAGGGGCGGCTAATGAAAAACTGTTTTTT CASSALAGAANEKLFF
TRBJ2-7 - TRBV7-2 - TGTGCCAGCAGCTTAGGGAGGTATCGGTACGAGCAGTACTTC CASSLGRYRYEQYF
TRBJ2-1 - TRBV25-1 - TGTGCCAGCAGGCGCTCCACTCCCAATGAGCAGTTCTTC CASRRSTPNEQFF
TRBJ2-3 - TRBV4-2 TRBD2 TGTGCCAGCAGCCAGGCCGCGCGCGGGAGGGGGCCAGATACGCAGTATTTT CASSQAARGRGPDTQYF
TRBJ2-7 once TRBV5-1 TRBD2 TGCGCCAGCAGCTTGTCGGGAGGGAACTCCTACGAGCAGTACTTC CASSLSGGNSYEQYF
TRBJ2-7 - TRBV11-2 TRBD1 TGTGCCAGCAGCTTAGCGGCCGGGACAGGGCCCTACGAGCAGTACTTC CASSLAAGTGPYEQYF
TRBJ2-3 - TRBV6-5 - TGTGCCAGCAGAAAGCTGGACAGAAGCCCAGATACGCAGTATTTT CASRKLDRSPDTQYF
TRBJ2-2 - TRBV7-2 - TGTGCCAGCAGCTTAATGGGAGCGAACACCGGGGAGCTGTTTTTT CASSLMGANTGELFF
TRBJ1-2 once TRBV5-4 TRBD1 TGTGCCAGCACCTTGCCAGGGGGCTTTCATGGCTACACCTTC CASTLPGGFHGYTF